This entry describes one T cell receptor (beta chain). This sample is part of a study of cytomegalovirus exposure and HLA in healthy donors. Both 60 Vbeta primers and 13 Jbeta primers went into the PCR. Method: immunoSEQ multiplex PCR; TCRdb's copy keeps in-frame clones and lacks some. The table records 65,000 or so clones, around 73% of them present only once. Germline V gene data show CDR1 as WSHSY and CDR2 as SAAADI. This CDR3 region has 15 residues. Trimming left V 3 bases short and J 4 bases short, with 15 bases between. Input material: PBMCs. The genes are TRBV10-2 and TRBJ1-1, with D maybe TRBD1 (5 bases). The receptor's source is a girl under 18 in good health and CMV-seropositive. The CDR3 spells CASSDSGARITEAFF. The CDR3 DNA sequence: TGCGCCAGCAGTGACAGCGGGGCCAGAATCACTGAAGCTTTCTTT.